The subject of this entry is one T cell receptor (beta chain). The antigen remains undetermined. The germline gives CDR1 SGHVS, CDR2 FNYEAQ. The V and J ends lost 6 bases and 7 bases, in that order; junction bases with no gene match: 11. This CDR3 has 15 amino acids. The entry originates in a study of cytomegalovirus exposure and HLA in healthy donors. Study background: Genotyping showed roughly 86% of about 370 donors falling in the Caucasian-associated ancestry cluster. Study-level findings and limits: Later, TCR association rates were found to vary by HLA locus, highest for DRB1 and lowest for HLA-C.

PCR primers comprised 60 Vbeta and 13 Jbeta primers. TCRdb's table, derived via immunoSEQ multiplex PCR, lists solely in-frame clones and lacks some. This table holds roughly 100,000 clones, about 75% found once. The specimen sequenced was PBMCs. The TCR originated in a middle-aged man in good health and CMV-seropositive. The chain joins TRBV7-6 to TRBJ2-7; 11 positions agree with TRBD2. The CDR3 region is CASSSKALAGGEQYF. The CDR3 DNA reads as TGTGCCAGCAGTTCAAAAGCCCTAGCGGGAGGAGAGCAGTACTTC.